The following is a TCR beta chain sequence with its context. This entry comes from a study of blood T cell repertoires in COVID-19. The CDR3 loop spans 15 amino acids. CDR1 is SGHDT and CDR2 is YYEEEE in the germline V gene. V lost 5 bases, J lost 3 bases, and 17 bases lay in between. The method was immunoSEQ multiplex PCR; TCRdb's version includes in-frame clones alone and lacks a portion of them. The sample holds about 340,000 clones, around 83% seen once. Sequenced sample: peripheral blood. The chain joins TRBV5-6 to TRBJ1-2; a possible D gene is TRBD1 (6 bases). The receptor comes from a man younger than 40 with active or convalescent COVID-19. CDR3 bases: TGTGCCAGCAGGAAACAGATTCAGGGGTACTATGGCTACACCTTC. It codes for CASRKQIQGYYGYTF.